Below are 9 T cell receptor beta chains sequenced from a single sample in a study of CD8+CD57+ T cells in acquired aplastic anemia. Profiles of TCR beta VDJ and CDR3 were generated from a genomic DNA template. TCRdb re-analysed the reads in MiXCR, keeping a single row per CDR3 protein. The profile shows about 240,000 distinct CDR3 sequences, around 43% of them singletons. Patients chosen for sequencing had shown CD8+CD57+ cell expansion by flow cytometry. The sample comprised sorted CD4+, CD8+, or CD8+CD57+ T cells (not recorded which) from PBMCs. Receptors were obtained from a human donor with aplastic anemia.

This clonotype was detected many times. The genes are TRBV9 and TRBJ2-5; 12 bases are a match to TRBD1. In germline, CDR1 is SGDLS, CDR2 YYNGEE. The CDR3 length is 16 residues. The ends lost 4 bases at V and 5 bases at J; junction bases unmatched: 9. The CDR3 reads CASSPSGDRGRETQYF. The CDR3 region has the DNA TGTGCCAGCAGCCCCTCCGGGGACAGGGGGCGGGAGACCCAGTACTTC.

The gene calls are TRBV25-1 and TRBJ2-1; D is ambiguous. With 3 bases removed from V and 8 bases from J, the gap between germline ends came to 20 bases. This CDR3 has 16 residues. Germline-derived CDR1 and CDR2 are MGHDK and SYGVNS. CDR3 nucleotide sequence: TGTGCCAGCAGTGAGTTCGGATTACTCAAAGGCCATGAGCAGTTCTTC. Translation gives CASSEFGLLKGHEQFF. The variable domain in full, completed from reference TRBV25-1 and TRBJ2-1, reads EADIYQTPRYLVIGTGKKITLECSQTMGHDKMYWYQQDPGMELHLIHYSYGVNSTEKGDLSSESTVSRIRTEHFPLTLESARPSHTSQYLCASSEFGLLKGHEQFFGPGTRLTVL.

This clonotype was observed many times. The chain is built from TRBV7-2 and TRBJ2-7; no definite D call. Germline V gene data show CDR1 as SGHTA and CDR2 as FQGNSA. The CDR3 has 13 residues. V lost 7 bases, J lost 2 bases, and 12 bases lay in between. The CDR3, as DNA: TGTGCCAGCACCCTAGGGTTCACCTACGAGCAGTACTTC. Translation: CASTLGFTYEQYF. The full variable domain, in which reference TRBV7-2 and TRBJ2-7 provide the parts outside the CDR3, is GAGVSQSPSNKVTEKGKDVELRCDPISGHTALYWYRQSLGQGLEFLIYFQGNSAPDKSGLPSDRFSAERTGGSVSTLTIQRTQQEDSAVYLCASTLGFTYEQYFGPGTRLTVT.

CDR3 amino acids: CATQQGTYEQYF. DNA for the CDR3: TGTGCCACCCAACAGGGAACCTACGAGCAGTACTTC. V usage is TRBV10-3 and J usage is TRBJ2-7, with a weak D call TRBD1 (6 bases). V was clipped by 10 bases and J by 2 bases, with 12 bases between them. Germline V gene data show CDR1 as ENHRY and CDR2 as SYGVKD. CDR3 length equals 12 residues.

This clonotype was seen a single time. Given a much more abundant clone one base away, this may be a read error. CDR3 in DNA: TGTGCCAGCACCGAACCGGACAGGGGCTACGAGCAGTACTTC. Amino acids: CASTEPDRGYEQYF. The chain recombines TRBV6-6 with TRBJ2-7; TRBD1 aligns across 9 bases. The CDR3 has 14 residues. V shed 7 bases and J 3 bases; nucleotides not matched to a gene: 7. CDR1 is MNHNY, CDR2 SVGAGI, per germline (reference sequence).

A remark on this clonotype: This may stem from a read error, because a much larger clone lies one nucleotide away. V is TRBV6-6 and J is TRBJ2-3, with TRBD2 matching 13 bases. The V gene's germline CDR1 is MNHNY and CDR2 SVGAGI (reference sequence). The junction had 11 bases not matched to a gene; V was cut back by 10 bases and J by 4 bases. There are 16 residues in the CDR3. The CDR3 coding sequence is TGTGCCATCAATGAGTCGACTAGCGGGAGGCCAGATACGCAGTATTTT. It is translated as CAINESTSGRPDTQYF.

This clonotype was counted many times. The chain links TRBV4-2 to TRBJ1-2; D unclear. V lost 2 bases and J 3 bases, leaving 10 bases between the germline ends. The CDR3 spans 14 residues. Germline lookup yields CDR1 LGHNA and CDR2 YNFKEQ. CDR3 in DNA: TGTGCCAGCAGCCAAAAGGGATTATACTATGGCTACACCTTC. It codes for CASSQKGLYYGYTF.

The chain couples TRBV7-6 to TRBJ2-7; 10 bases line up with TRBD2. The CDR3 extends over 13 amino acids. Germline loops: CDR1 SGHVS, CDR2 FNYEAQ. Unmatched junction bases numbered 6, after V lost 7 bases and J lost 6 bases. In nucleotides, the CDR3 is TGTGCCAGCATGCTAGCGGGAGACTCCGAGCAGTACTTC. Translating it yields CASMLAGDSEQYF. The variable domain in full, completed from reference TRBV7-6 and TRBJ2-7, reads GAGVSQSPRYKVTKRGQDVALRCDPISGHVSLYWYRQALGQGPEFLTYFNYEAQQDKSGLPNDRFSAERPEGSISTLTIQRTEQRDSAMYRCASMLAGDSEQYFGPGTRLTVT.

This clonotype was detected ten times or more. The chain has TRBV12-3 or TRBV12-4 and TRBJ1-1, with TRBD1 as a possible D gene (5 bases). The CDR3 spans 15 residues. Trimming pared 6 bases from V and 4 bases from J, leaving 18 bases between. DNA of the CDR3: TGTGCCAGCAGCACTAGGGCCAGGGAGGGCACTGAAGCTTTCTTT. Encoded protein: CASSTRAREGTEAFF.